This T cell receptor beta chain was retrieved from a study of T cells in Graves' hyperthyroidism and ophthalmopathy. Findings and limits, study-wide: Most thyroid-expanded clonotypes above 0.001 were also found in blood.

Patients aged 18 to 65 had newly diagnosed hyperthyroidism lasting under 2 months. For the diagnoses, clinical symptoms, serum thyroxine and TRAb, thyroid ultrasound and orbital computed tomography were used. On this clonotype: As yet, its antigen is unknown.

Amplified TCR beta CDR3 regions came from RNA transcripts. The HTBI set primed first-round TCR CDR3 RT-PCR. Each CDR3 protein gets one entry after TCRdb re-called the multiplex PCR reads with MiXCR. Of hundreds of thousands of distinct CDR3 sequences listed, approximately 40% are singletons. The origin of this receptor is a woman aged 40 to 50 with Graves' hyperthyroidism. The sequencing sample was made of blood.

In DNA, the CDR3 is TGTGCCAGCAGAGAAGGGGGGAGCGGACAGCCCCAGCATTTT. Translating gives CASREGGSGQPQHF. V and J are TRBV25-1 and TRBJ1-5, with a possible D match to TRBD1 (6 bases). Between the trimmed V and J ends, which lost 6 bases and 7 bases, there was a span of 16 bases. Germline CDR1 and CDR2: MGHDK and SYGVNS. This CDR3 spans 14 amino acids.